These 5 T cell receptor beta chains originate from one sample sequenced in a study of blood T cells in healthy people across ages. With a J-beta primer mix and a sample-barcoded 5' primer, a second PCR ran 7 to 11 cycles. TCRdb analysed the 5' RACE reads with MiXCR anew, one entry per CDR3 protein. Here the sample spans almost 800,000 distinct CDR3 sequences, over 45% being singletons. The sequencing input was blood. Receptors were obtained from a man under 40 in good health.

CDR3 loop: CATGGETQYF. The CDR3, as DNA: TGTGCGACCGGGGGAGAGACCCAGTACTTC. This chain links TRBV25-1 with TRBJ2-5; tentatively, D is TRBD2 (6 bases). The CDR3 totals 10 residues. Per germline, CDR1 MGHDK and CDR2 SYGVNS.

The chain uses TRBV30 and TRBJ1-2; TRBD1 agrees at 11 bases. The CDR3 contains 13 residues. The trim removed 8 bases at V and 3 bases at J, leaving 5 bases unmatched. Germline V gene sequence: CDR1 GTSNPN, CDR2 SVGIG (reference sequence). CDR3 protein: CAGRDRGDYGYTF. As DNA, the CDR3 is TGTGCCGGCCGGGACAGGGGGGACTATGGCTACACCTTC.

This clonotype has more than one count but fewer than ten. The chain has TRBV7-2 and TRBJ2-3; 12 bases align to TRBD2. The V gene end was trimmed by 7 bases and the J gene end by 7 bases; junction bases not matched to a gene: 6. CDR1 SGHTA and CDR2 FQGNSA come from the germline V gene. The CDR3 is 14 residues long. The CDR3 coding sequence is TGTGCCAGCATGGGACTAGCGGGTCCCCATACGCAGTATTTT. It is translated as CASMGLAGPHTQYF.

The chain has TRBV27 and TRBJ2-1; D call uncertain. CDR1 and CDR2 from the germline V gene are MNHEY and SMNVEV (reference sequence). The CDR3 sequence is 16 residues long. The ends were cut back, 2 bases at V and 0 bases at J, with 11 bases in the middle. This chain's CDR3 is CASSLGSPSSYNEQFF. The CDR3 DNA sequence: TGTGCCAGCAGTTTAGGAAGTCCAAGCTCCTACAATGAGCAGTTCTTC.

The genes are TRBV20-1 and TRBJ2-7; 8 bases map to TRBD1. The germline V gene has CDR1 DFQATT and CDR2 SNEGSKA (reference sequence). The CDR3 consists of 20 residues. The junction had 20 bases not matched to a gene; V was cut back by 0 bases and J by 1 base. This CDR3 reads CSARDYLGDRTSLGSYEQYF. The CDR3 DNA sequence: TGCAGTGCTAGAGATTATTTAGGGGACAGGACATCATTGGGGTCCTACGAGCAGTACTTC.